This T cell receptor beta chain was sequenced in a study of blood T cell repertoires in COVID-19. Whole-study context: Sources were T cells, B-cell-depleted T cells, or PBMCs; the material itself was cDNA or gDNA.

V was cut by 0 bases and J by 2 bases, with 10 bases left in between. CDR3 length: 15 residues. Germline V CDR1 and CDR2: GTSNPN, SVGIG (reference sequence). Per the original methods: Amplifying reference gene primers gave estimates of nucleated cell counts. Clones were read by immunoSEQ multiplex PCR, and TCRdb kept only the in-frame ones, dropping some. V and J calls and clone size are given by that table; D and trimming were obtained from the DNA. The table shows 200,000 to 300,000 clones, with approximately 88% occurring only once. Sequencing was performed on PBMCs or T cells enriched from blood (not recorded which). The clonotype comes from a woman between 40 and 55 years old with acute COVID-19. The chain uses TRBV30 and TRBJ1-4; D uncertain. CDR3 loop: CAWSVAAYTNEKLFF. CDR3 nucleotide sequence: TGTGCCTGGAGTGTAGCGGCGTACACTAATGAAAAACTGTTTTTT.